This TCR beta chain was sequenced during a study of graft-versus-host responses after intestinal transplantation. General study findings and limits: Circulating GvH clones peaking coincided with falling HvG clones soon after transplant. Detection of GvH clones occurred in recipient marrow, and some had their first appearance in ileum or blood.

Produced via immunoSEQ multiplex PCR; TCRdb's table is partial and in-frame only. This table has roughly 100,000 clones, about 90% appearing once. CDR1 and CDR2 from the germline V gene are SGHRS and YFSETQ. The CDR3 has 13 residues. Comment on this clone: Antigen: not known.

The TCR originated in a human donor who received an intestinal transplant. Specimen: unstimulated CD4+ T cells sorted from spleen or lymph node cells, collected before intestinal transplant. The chain recombines TRBV5-1 with TRBJ2-5; no reliable D call. The better agreement between TRBJ2-7 and the DNA end casts doubt on the J call. This CDR3 is CASSLGTGYEQYF. CDR3 bases: TGCGCCAGCAGCTTGGGGACCGGGTACGAGCAGTACTTC.